This T cell receptor (beta chain) was identified in a study of blood T cells in healthy people across ages. Study-level points and caveats: One million T cells yielded diversity estimates that were considered underestimates. Older individuals had lower TCR beta diversity per million T cells (the decline was roughly linear).

Samples each had at least 5 micrograms of total RNA extracted. The second PCR ran roughly 6 to 11 cycles with a sample-barcoded 5' primer and J-beta primers. There were at least 3 million CDR3-containing paired-end reads obtained from each sample. In TCRdb, the 5' RACE reads were re-called with MiXCR into one record per CDR3 protein. The data hold over 1,200,000 distinct CDR3 sequences, with approximately 59% observed a single time. A word on this clonotype: Its antigen is as yet unknown.

The CDR3 is made up of 15 amino acids. V was pared by 0 bases and J by 2 bases, with 10 bases between. Per the germline V gene, CDR1 is WSHSY and CDR2 is SAAADI. The TCR originated in a man between 18 and 29 years old in good health. The sequenced sample consisted of blood. The V call is TRBV10-2, the J call TRBJ1-1; D may be TRBD1 (6 bases). The CDR3 loop is CASSESGGVNTEAFF. The CDR3, as DNA: TGCGCCAGCAGTGAGTCGGGGGGCGTAAACACTGAAGCTTTCTTT.